The next 15 T cell receptor beta chains were all read from a single sample in a study of TIL therapy for anti-PD-1-resistant metastatic lung cancer. This was the immunoSEQ v3 assay. Repertoires were generated with immunoSEQ multiplex PCR, while TCRdb's copy carries only in-frame clones and drops some. There are 50,000 to 65,000 clones in the sample; around 69% occur only once, and roughly 6.6% lies in the top ten. Documented time point: pre-treatment sample, taken before nivolumab and TIL therapy. This specimen was blood, taken at baseline. These receptors were collected from a person aged 25 to 80 with non-small cell lung cancer.

This chain connects TRBV13 to TRBJ2-7; TRBD2 matches 11 bases. The J segment lost 4 bases and the V segment lost 4 bases, leaving 9 bases of the junction unmatched. The germline V gene encodes CDR1 PRHDT and CDR2 FYEKMQ (reference sequence). The CDR3 extends over 16 amino acids. CDR3 sequence reads: CASSSPRLAGIYEQYF. The CDR3 nucleotides read TGTGCCAGCAGCTCGCCCAGACTAGCGGGAATTTACGAGCAGTACTTC.

The V and J genes are TRBV29-1 and TRBJ2-2, with 7 bases identical to TRBD1. V lost 3 bases, J lost 4 bases, and 2 bases stayed unmatched. Germline V CDR1 and CDR2: SQVTM, ANQGSEA. There are 13 residues in the CDR3. The CDR3 loop reads CSVEQGVTGELFF. Here the CDR3 DNA reads TGCAGCGTTGAGCAGGGGGTCACCGGGGAGCTGTTTTTT.

The rearrangement joins TRBV5-4 to TRBJ2-7; TRBD2 is a possible D gene (6 bases). The V gene lost 0 bases and the J gene lost 3 bases, with 13 bases spanning the gap. Germline V gives CDR1 SGHNT, CDR2 YYREEE (reference sequence). CDR3 size: 15 residues. As DNA, the CDR3 is TGTGCCAGCAGCTTGGAGCCGGGACTGATCTACGAGCAGTACTTC. Translating gives CASSLEPGLIYEQYF.

The chain links TRBV11-2 to TRBJ1-1, with D unclear. Germline loops: CDR1 SGHAT, CDR2 FQNNGV. CDR3 size: 12 residues. V was cut by 5 bases and J by 4 bases, with 8 bases left in between. The CDR3 sequence is CASSPMVTEAFF. Written as DNA, the CDR3 is TGTGCCAGCAGCCCCATGGTCACTGAAGCTTTCTTT.

This clone appeared a few times. The V gene is TRBV2, the J gene TRBJ1-1, with a weak D call TRBD1 (6 bases). Germline V gene lookup returns CDR1 SNHLY and CDR2 FYNNEI. The CDR3 runs to 12 residues. Trimming removed 6 bases at V and 7 bases at J, with 12 bases between. CDR3 sequence reads: CASRADSREAFF. CDR3 sequence (DNA): TGTGCCAGCAGGGCGGACAGCCGTGAAGCTTTCTTT.

This clone came up once. The chain recombines TRBV19 with TRBJ1-3; TRBD1 agrees at 7 bases. The J segment lost 0 bases and the V segment lost 4 bases, leaving 6 bases of the junction unmatched. The germline CDR1 and CDR2 sequences are LNHDA and SQIVND (reference sequence). The CDR3 runs to 16 residues. The CDR3 spells CASSKNRDSSGNTIYF. The DNA for the CDR3 is TGTGCCAGTAGTAAGAATCGGGACAGCTCTGGAAACACCATATATTTT.

The chain carries TRBV27 and TRBJ2-4; D is possibly TRBD2 (6 bases). Germline values: CDR1 MNHEY, CDR2 SMNVEV (reference sequence). The CDR3 sequence is 16 residues long. Trimming removed 0 bases at V and 0 bases at J, with 9 bases between. CDR3 DNA sequence: TGTGCCAGCAGTTTATCCGGCGGGATAGCCAAAAACATTCAGTACTTC. This translates into CASSLSGGIAKNIQYF.

This clone came up a few times. The chain recombines TRBV5-1 with TRBJ1-2; D unclear. V lost 0 bases and J 0 bases, leaving 9 bases between the germline ends. The CDR3 contains 15 residues. CDR1 is SGHRS and CDR2 is YFSETQ in the germline V gene. CDR3 DNA: TGCGCCAGCAGCTTGGGTGCCGGGACTAACTATGGCTACACCTTC. As protein: CASSLGAGTNYGYTF.

The chain uses TRBV30 and TRBJ2-2; 10 bases agree with TRBD2. The CDR3 runs to 15 residues. Germline V gene sequence: CDR1 GTSNPN, CDR2 SVGIG (reference sequence). With 8 bases clipped from V and 4 bases from J, the junction kept 10 bases outside the gene matches. CDR3 DNA: TGTGCCCGAGACCGGACTAGCGGAGGCACCGGGGAGCTGTTTTTT. Translation gives CARDRTSGGTGELFF.

This chain joins TRBV18 and TRBJ1-1; 7 bases are a match to TRBD1. The CDR3 has 13 residues. V dropped 6 bases and J dropped 3; count of bases not matched to a gene: 4. CDR1 KGHSH and CDR2 LQKENI come from the germline V gene. CDR3 nucleotide sequence: TGTGCCAGCTCGACAGGGACTTACACTGAAGCTTTCTTT. Translated: CASSTGTYTEAFF.

This clone was detected a few times. The chain couples TRBV2 to TRBJ1-2; 7 bases are shared with TRBD1. Germline CDR1 SNHLY, CDR2 FYNNEI. V shed 6 bases, J shed 5 bases, and the junction held 9 bases outside the gene matches. CDR3 length equals 14 residues. For the CDR3, the DNA is TGTGCCAGCAGCCCAGAAAGGGGGCATTATGGCTACACCTTC. This translates into CASSPERGHYGYTF.

This rearrangement joins TRBV2 to TRBJ1-1, with 7 bases matching TRBD1. V lost 4 bases, J lost 6 bases, and 5 bases stayed unmatched. Germline loops: CDR1 SNHLY, CDR2 FYNNEI. The CDR3 is 13 residues long. CDR3 sequence (DNA): TGTGCCAGCAGTGGACAAGGGGGCGCTGAAGCTTTCTTT. Translating it yields CASSGQGGAEAFF. Based on the CDR3 plus reference TRBV2 and TRBJ1-1, the full variable domain is EPEVTQTPSHQVTQMGQEVILRCVPISNHLYFYWYRQILGQKVEFLVSFYNNEISEKSEIFDDQFSVERPDGSNFTLKIRSTKLEDSAMYFCASSGQGGAEAFFGQGTRLTVV.

The rearrangement joins TRBV5-1 to TRBJ2-3, with TRBD2 identical over 10 bases. This CDR3 region has 16 residues. Germline lookup yields CDR1 SGHRS and CDR2 YFSETQ. The V gene end was trimmed by 2 bases and the J gene end by 1 base; junction bases not matched to a gene: 4. This CDR3 reads CASSFPGTSGTDTQYF. The CDR3, as DNA: TGCGCCAGCAGCTTCCCCGGGACTAGCGGCACAGATACGCAGTATTTT. The whole variable domain, filled in from reference TRBV5-1 and TRBJ2-3, reads KAGVTQTPRYLIKTRGQQVTLSCSPISGHRSVSWYQQTPGQGLQFLFEYFSETQRNKGNFPGRFSGRQFSNSRSEMNVSTLELGDSALYLCASSFPGTSGTDTQYFGPGTRLTVL.

The chain uses TRBV5-6 and TRBJ2-5; maybe TRBD2 (6 bases). Germline CDR1 reads SGHDT; CDR2 reads YYEEEE. V was trimmed by 5 bases and J by 2 bases, leaving 19 bases between them. The CDR3 covers 16 residues. This CDR3 reads CASRHLAGSIQETQYF. In DNA form, the CDR3 reads TGTGCCAGCAGGCATCTGGCGGGGAGTATTCAAGAGACCCAGTACTTC. The full variable domain, rest sourced from reference TRBV5-6 and TRBJ2-5, is DAGVTQSPTHLIKTRGQQVTLRCSPKSGHDTVSWYQQALGQGPQFIFQYYEEEERQRGNFPDRFSGHQFPNYSSELNVNALLLGDSALYLCASRHLAGSIQETQYFGPGTRLLVL.

V usage is TRBV7-9 and J usage is TRBJ2-1; D is ambiguous. CDR3 length: 15 residues. The V end lost 1 base, the J end lost 2 bases, and 9 bases lay between the germline ends. CDR1 is SEHNR, CDR2 FQNEAQ, per germline (reference sequence). The CDR3 reads CASSLGEAPYNEQFF. Written as DNA, the CDR3 is TGTGCCAGCAGCTTAGGAGAGGCCCCCTACAATGAGCAGTTCTTC.